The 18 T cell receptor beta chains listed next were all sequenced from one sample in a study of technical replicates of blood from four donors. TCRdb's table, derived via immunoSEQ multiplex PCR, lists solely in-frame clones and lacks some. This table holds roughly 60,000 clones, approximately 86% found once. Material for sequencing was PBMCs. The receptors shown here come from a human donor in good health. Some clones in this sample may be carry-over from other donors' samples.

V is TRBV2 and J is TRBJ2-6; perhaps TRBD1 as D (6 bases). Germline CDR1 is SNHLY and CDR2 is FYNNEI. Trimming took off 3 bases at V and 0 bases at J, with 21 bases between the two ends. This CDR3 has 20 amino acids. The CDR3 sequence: CASSESGRGSISSGANVLTF. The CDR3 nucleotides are TGTGCCAGCAGTGAGAGCGGCAGGGGCAGTATCAGCTCTGGGGCCAACGTCCTGACTTTC.

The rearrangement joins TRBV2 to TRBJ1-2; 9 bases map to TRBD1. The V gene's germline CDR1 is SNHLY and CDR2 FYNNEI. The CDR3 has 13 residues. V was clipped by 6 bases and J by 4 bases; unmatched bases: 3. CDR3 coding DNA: TGTGCCAGCAGGCCGGGACAGGGCTATGGCTACACCTTC. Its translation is CASRPGQGYGYTF.

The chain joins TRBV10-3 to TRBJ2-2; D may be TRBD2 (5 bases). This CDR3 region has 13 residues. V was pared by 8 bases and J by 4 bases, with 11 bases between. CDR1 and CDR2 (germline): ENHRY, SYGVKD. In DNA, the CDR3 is TGTGCCATCCCGGGAATGGGCACCGGGGAGCTGTTTTTT. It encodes CAIPGMGTGELFF.

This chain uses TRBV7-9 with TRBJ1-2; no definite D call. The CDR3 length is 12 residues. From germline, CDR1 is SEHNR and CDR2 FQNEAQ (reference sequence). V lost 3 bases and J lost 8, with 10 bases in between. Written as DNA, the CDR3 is TGTGCCAGCAGCTTTGTGCCTCAGGGCTACACCTTC. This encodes CASSFVPQGYTF.

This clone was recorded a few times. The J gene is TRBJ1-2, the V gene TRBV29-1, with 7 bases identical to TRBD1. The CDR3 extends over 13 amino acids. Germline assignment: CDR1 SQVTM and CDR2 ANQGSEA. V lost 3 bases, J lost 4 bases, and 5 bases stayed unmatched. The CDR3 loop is CSVDPGTVYGYTF. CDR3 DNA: TGCAGCGTTGACCCCGGGACAGTCTATGGCTACACCTTC. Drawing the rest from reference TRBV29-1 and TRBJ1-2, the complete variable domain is SAVISQKPSRDICQRGTSLTIQCQVDSQVTMMFWYRQQPGQSLTLIATANQGSEATYESGFVIDKFPISRPNLTFSTLTVSNMSPEDSSIYLCSVDPGTVYGYTFGSGTRLTVV.

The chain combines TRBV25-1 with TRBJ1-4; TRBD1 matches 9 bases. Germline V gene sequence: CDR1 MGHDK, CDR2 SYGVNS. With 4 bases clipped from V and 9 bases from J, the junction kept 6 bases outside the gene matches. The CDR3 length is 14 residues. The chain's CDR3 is CASSARQGVQKLFF. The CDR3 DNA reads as TGTGCCAGCAGTGCCAGACAGGGGGTCCAAAAACTGTTTTTT.

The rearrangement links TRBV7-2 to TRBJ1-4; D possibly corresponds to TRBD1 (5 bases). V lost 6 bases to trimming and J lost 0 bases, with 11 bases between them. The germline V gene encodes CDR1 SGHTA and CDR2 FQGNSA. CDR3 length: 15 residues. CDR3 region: CASRRQLATNEKLFF. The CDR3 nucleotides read TGTGCCAGCAGAAGACAGCTTGCAACTAATGAAAAACTGTTTTTT. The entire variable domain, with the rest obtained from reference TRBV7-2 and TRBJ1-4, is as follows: GAGVSQSPSNKVTEKGKDVELRCDPISGHTALYWYRQSLGQGLEFLIYFQGNSAPDKSGLPSDRFSAERTGGSVSTLTIQRTQQEDSAVYLCASRRQLATNEKLFFGSGTQLSVL.

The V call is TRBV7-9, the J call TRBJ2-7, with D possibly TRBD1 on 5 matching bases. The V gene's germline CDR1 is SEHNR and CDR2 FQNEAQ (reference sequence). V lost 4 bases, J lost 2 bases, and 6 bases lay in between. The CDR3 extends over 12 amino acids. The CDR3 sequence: CASSSQAYEQYF. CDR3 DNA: TGTGCCAGCAGCTCACAGGCCTACGAGCAGTACTTC.

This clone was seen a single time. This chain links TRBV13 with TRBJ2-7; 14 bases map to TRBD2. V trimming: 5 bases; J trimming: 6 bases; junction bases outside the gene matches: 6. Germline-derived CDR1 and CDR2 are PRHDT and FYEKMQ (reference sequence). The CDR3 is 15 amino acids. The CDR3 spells CASSHGLAGGIEQYF. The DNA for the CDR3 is TGTGCCAGCAGCCATGGACTAGCGGGAGGAATCGAGCAGTACTTC.

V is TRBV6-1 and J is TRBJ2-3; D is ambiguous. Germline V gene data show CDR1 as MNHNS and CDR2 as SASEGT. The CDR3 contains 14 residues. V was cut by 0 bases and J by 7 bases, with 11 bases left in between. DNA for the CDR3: TGTGCCAGCAGTGAAGCCGCTGGCCAAAATACGCAGTATTTT. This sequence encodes CASSEAAGQNTQYF.

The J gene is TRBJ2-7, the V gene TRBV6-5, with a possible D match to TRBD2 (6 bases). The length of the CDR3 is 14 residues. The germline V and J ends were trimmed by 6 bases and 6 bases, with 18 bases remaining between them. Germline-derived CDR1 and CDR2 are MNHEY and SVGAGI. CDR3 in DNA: TGTGCCAGCAGCAGAGGAGGGGAGACGGCCGAGCAGTACTTC. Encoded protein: CASSRGGETAEQYF.

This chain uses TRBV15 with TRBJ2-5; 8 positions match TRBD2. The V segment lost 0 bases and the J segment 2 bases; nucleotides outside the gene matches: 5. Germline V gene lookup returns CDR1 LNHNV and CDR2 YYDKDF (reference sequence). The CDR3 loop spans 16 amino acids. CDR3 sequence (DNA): TGTGCCACCAGCAGAGATCGGGGGGGGGAACAAGAGACCCAGTACTTC. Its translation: CATSRDRGGEQETQYF.

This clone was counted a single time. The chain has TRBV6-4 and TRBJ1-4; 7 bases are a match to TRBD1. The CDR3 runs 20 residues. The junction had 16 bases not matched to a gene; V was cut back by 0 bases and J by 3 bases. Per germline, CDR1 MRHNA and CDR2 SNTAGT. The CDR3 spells CASSDSLLVKQGTSNEKLFF. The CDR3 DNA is TGTGCCAGCAGTGACTCTTTGTTGGTTAAACAGGGGACCTCTAATGAAAAACTGTTTTTT.

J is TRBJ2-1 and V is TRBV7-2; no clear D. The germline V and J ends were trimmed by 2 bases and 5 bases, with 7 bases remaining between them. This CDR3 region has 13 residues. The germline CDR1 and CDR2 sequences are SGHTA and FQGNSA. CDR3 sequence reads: CASSLNTHNEQFF. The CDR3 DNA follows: TGTGCCAGCAGCTTAAACACCCACAATGAGCAGTTCTTC.

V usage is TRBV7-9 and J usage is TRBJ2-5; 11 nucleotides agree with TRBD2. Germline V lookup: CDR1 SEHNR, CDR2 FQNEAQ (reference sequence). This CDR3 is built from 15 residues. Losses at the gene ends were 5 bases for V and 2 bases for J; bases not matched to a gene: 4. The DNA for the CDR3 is TGTGCCAGCAGCACTCTAGCGGGGGGACAAGAGACCCAGTACTTC. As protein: CASSTLAGGQETQYF.

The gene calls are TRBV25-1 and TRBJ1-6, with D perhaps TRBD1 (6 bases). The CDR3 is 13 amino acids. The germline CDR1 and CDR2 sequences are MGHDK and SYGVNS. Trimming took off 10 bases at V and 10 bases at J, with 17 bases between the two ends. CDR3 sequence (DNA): TGTGCCACTCAAGGGGGTTTCGGATCACCCCTCCACTTT. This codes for CATQGGFGSPLHF.

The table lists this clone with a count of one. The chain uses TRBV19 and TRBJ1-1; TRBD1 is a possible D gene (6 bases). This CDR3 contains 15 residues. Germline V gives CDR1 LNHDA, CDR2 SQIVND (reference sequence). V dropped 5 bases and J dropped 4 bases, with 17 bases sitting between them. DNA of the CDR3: TGTGCCAGTAGTGAAGGGGCAGGGGCGGGCACTGAAGCTTTCTTT. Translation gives CASSEGAGAGTEAFF.

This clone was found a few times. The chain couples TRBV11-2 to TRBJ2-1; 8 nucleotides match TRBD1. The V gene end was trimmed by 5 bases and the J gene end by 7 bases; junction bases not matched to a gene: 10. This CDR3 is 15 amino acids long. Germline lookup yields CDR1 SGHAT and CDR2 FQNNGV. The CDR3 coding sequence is TGTGCCAGCAGCCCCCCCGGACAGGGTCGGAATGAGCAGTTCTTC. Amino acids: CASSPPGQGRNEQFF.